The 32 T cell receptor beta chains below were found in one sample sequenced in a study of blood T cell repertoires in COVID-19. The repertoire was sequenced with immunoSEQ multiplex PCR; TCRdb's copy has only in-frame clones and lacks some. The table shows about 120,000 clones, with over 80% occurring only once. The sample consisted of peripheral blood. All receptors come from a man aged 55 to 70 with acute or convalescent COVID-19.

The chain joins TRBV3-1 (or the pseudogene TRBV3-2) to TRBJ2-1, with TRBD1 matching 10 bases. The germline gives CDR1 LGHDT, CDR2 YNNKEL (reference sequence). With 1 base clipped from V and 6 bases from J, the junction kept 3 bases outside the gene matches. The CDR3 is 15 amino acids. CDR3: CASSQGQGAANEQFF. The CDR3 region has the DNA TGTGCCAGCAGCCAAGGACAGGGGGCCGCCAATGAGCAGTTCTTC.

This clone has at least ten counts. This chain connects TRBV13 to TRBJ2-1, with 11 bases aligning to TRBD2. Germline V gene sequence: CDR1 PRHDT, CDR2 FYEKMQ (reference sequence). Losses at the gene ends were 5 bases for V and 3 bases for J; bases not matched to a gene: 3. The CDR3 is 15 amino acids. The CDR3 region is CASSHSGRGYNEQFF. The CDR3 bases are TGTGCCAGCAGCCATAGCGGGAGGGGCTACAATGAGCAGTTCTTC.

CDR3 residues: CASKTSGRVYNEQFF. The DNA for the CDR3 is TGTGCCAGCAAAACTAGCGGGAGAGTGTACAATGAGCAGTTCTTC. V and J are TRBV2 and TRBJ2-1; TRBD2 matches at 11 bases. Unmatched junction bases numbered 6, after V lost 7 bases and J lost 4 bases. Germline V gene data show CDR1 as SNHLY and CDR2 as FYNNEI. The CDR3 contains 15 residues.

The V gene is TRBV18, the J gene TRBJ2-7, with 8 bases matching TRBD2. Germline values: CDR1 KGHSH, CDR2 LQKENI. This CDR3 has 16 amino acids. After removal of 1 base from V and 5 bases from J, the junction contained 10 bases not matched to a gene. CDR3 loop: CASSPLRSGSVDEQYF. As DNA, the CDR3 is TGTGCCAGCTCACCACTTCGGAGCGGGAGCGTGGACGAGCAGTACTTC.

V gene TRBV18 combines with J gene TRBJ1-4; D remains unclear. Germline assignment: CDR1 KGHSH and CDR2 LQKENI. Trimming stripped 2 bases from V and 0 bases from J, with 7 bases between. The CDR3 runs to 15 residues. CDR3 nucleotides: TGTGCCAGCTCACCAGGGAGGCCAACTAATGAAAAACTGTTTTTT. It encodes CASSPGRPTNEKLFF.

The chain employs TRBV29-1 and TRBJ2-7; D might be TRBD1 (7 bases). The CDR3 has 11 amino acids. Trimming cost V 5 bases and J 6 bases, with 11 bases left between them. CDR1 is SQVTM, CDR2 ANQGSEA, per germline. The CDR3 DNA sequence: TGCAGCGTTTCCCAGGGGGGCGAGCAGTACTTC. Residues: CSVSQGGEQYF.

The chain carries TRBV21-1 and TRBJ2-3; the D call TRBD1 from the table was never checked on the DNA. TRBV21-1 is designated a pseudogene. The CDR3 has 13 residues. The CDR3, as DNA: TGTGCCAGCCCCAGGGGAGGCACAGATACGCAGTATTTT. Residues: CASPRGGTDTQYF.

This clone has more than one count but fewer than ten. V usage is TRBV4-1 and J usage is TRBJ2-1, with 8 bases identical to TRBD1. Germline assignment: CDR1 MGHRA and CDR2 YSYEKL. Germline trimming cut 2 bases from V and 6 bases from J; bases unmatched to any gene: 9. The CDR3 runs to 16 residues. CDR3 protein: CASSQPIRDRGNEQFF. The CDR3 nucleotides read TGCGCCAGCAGCCAACCAATCCGCGACAGGGGCAATGAGCAGTTCTTC.

This clone was seen just once. The chain uses TRBV19 and TRBJ1-5, with D perhaps TRBD1 (5 bases). Germline CDR1 LNHDA, CDR2 SQIVND (reference sequence). The germline V and J ends were trimmed by 5 bases and 1 base, with 12 bases remaining between them. The CDR3 covers 15 residues. Written as DNA, the CDR3 is TGTGCCAGTAGTCGGGGGGTGGCGAGCAATCAGCCCCAGCATTTT. It codes for CASSRGVASNQPQHF.

This chain connects TRBV7-3 to TRBJ2-3; D might be TRBD1 (5 bases). This CDR3 contains 14 residues. The V end was cut by 3 bases, the J end by 2 bases, with 9 bases between. From germline, CDR1 is SGHTA and CDR2 FQGTGA. CDR3 loop: CASSFDRFTDTQYF. In DNA, the CDR3 is TGTGCCAGCAGCTTTGACAGATTCACAGATACGCAGTATTTT.

The chain links TRBV2 to TRBJ1-4; tentative D call: TRBD1 (6 bases). V was trimmed by 4 bases and J by 10 bases, leaving 16 bases between them. Germline CDR1 and CDR2: SNHLY and FYNNEI. CDR3 length: 14 residues. The DNA of the CDR3 is TGTGCCAGCAGTGTCTCGGTCAGACAGGCAAAACTGTTTTTT. Its protein product is CASSVSVRQAKLFF.

The CDR3 bases are TGTGCCAGCAGCCCGTCGACTGCGGGTTTCGGTCCAGGCTACGAGCAGTACTTC. Protein: CASSPSTAGFGPGYEQYF. The chain combines TRBV13 with TRBJ2-7; maybe TRBD2 (5 bases). Per the germline V gene, CDR1 is PRHDT and CDR2 is FYEKMQ (reference sequence). CDR3 length equals 18 residues. V gave up 5 bases and J gave up 3 bases, with 26 bases separating them. The full variable domain, in which reference TRBV13 and TRBJ2-7 provide the parts outside the CDR3, is AAGVIQSPRHLIKEKRETATLKCYPIPRHDTVYWYQQGPGQDPQFLISFYEKMQSDKGSIPDRFSAQQFSDYHSELNMSSLELGDSALYFCASSPSTAGFGPGYEQYFGPGTRLTVT.

The chain couples TRBV19 to TRBJ1-2; D is ambiguous. From germline, CDR1 is LNHDA and CDR2 SQIVND (reference sequence). V was pared by 3 bases and J by 3 bases, with 8 bases between. This CDR3 is built from 13 residues. The CDR3 reads CASSIGNDYGYTF. Written as DNA, the CDR3 is TGTGCCAGTAGTATCGGTAATGACTATGGCTACACCTTC.

The chain combines TRBV5-4 with TRBJ1-1; possibly TRBD1 for D (6 bases). Trimming shortened V by 4 bases and J by 10 bases, and 14 bases separated the two germline ends. Germline values: CDR1 SGHNT, CDR2 YYREEE (reference sequence). This CDR3 comprises 12 residues. The CDR3: CASSGTGSGAFF. CDR3 DNA: TGTGCCAGCAGCGGTACAGGGTCGGGAGCTTTCTTT.

The chain links TRBV7-9 to TRBJ2-5; 7 bases are shared with TRBD1. V trimming: 5 bases; J trimming: 5 bases; junction bases outside the gene matches: 5. CDR3 size: 13 residues. Germline lookup yields CDR1 SEHNR and CDR2 FQNEAQ (reference sequence). The CDR3, as DNA: TGTGCCAGCAGCCAGGGGGTTTGGGAGACCCAGTACTTC. Residues: CASSQGVWETQYF. Complete variable domain (other parts from reference TRBV7-9 and TRBJ2-5): DTGVSQNPRHKITKRGQNVTFRCDPISEHNRLYWYRQTLGQGPEFLTYFQNEAQLEKSRLLSDRFSAERPKGSFSTLEIQRTEQGDSAMYLCASSQGVWETQYFGPGTRLLVL.

J is TRBJ2-7 and V is TRBV29-1; TRBD2 matches 8 bases. The V and J ends lost 5 bases and 5 bases, in that order; junction bases with no gene match: 8. The CDR3 has 13 amino acids. CDR1 is SQVTM and CDR2 is ANQGSEA in the germline V gene. Written as DNA, the CDR3 is TGCAGCGTTACACGCGACGGGGGGGACGAGCAGTACTTC. Its translation is CSVTRDGGDEQYF.

V and J are TRBV11-3 and TRBJ2-2; TRBD1 might be the D (5 bases). Germline CDR1 is SGHNT and CDR2 is YENEEA. There are 14 residues in the CDR3. The V gene lost 5 bases and the J gene lost 2 bases, with 9 bases spanning the gap. The DNA for the CDR3 is TGTGCCAGCAGCCCGCAGGGCAACACCGGGGAGCTGTTTTTT. Translation gives CASSPQGNTGELFF.

V and J are TRBV18 and TRBJ2-2, with 12 bases lining up with TRBD2. The trim removed 4 bases at V and 3 bases at J, leaving 9 bases unmatched. Germline CDR1 is KGHSH and CDR2 is LQKENI. The CDR3 has 18 residues. The CDR3 nucleotides read TGTGCCAGCTCACAAAGGAGACTAGCGGGAGCTGACACCGGGGAGCTGTTTTTT. It translates to CASSQRRLAGADTGELFF.

V and J are TRBV27 and TRBJ1-2; D is unresolved. The CDR3 loop spans 14 amino acids. Germline CDR1 MNHEY, CDR2 SMNVEV (reference sequence). Trimming took off 2 bases at V and 1 base at J, with 8 bases between the two ends. Here the CDR3 DNA reads TGTGCCAGCAGTTTAGGAGGACTTAACTATGGCTACACCTTC. Residues: CASSLGGLNYGYTF.

This rearrangement joins TRBV4-1 to TRBJ1-6; 7 bases are a match to TRBD1. V lost 1 base and J lost 7; bases outside the gene matches: 16. The CDR3 covers 19 residues. In germline, CDR1 is MGHRA, CDR2 YSYEKL. The CDR3 sequence is CASSQGGAGTALGNSPLHF. The CDR3 DNA sequence: TGCGCCAGCAGCCAAGGTGGGGCCGGGACAGCCTTAGGCAATTCACCCCTCCACTTT.

This chain links TRBV6-5 with TRBJ1-2; 7 bases match TRBD1. Trimming removed 6 bases from V and 3 bases from J; junction bases left unmatched: 4. Germline-derived CDR1 and CDR2 are MNHEY and SVGAGI. The CDR3 runs to 13 residues. The CDR3 sequence is CASRRGQDYGYTF. CDR3 nucleotides: TGTGCCAGCAGGAGGGGGCAGGACTATGGCTACACCTTC.

This clone was seen once. J is TRBJ2-3 and V is TRBV7-9; 8 bases match TRBD2. Germline V gives CDR1 SEHNR, CDR2 FQNEAQ (reference sequence). The CDR3 is 15 residues long. With V trimmed by 2 bases and J by 4 bases, 5 bases remained unmatched. CDR3 sequence: CASSLSRAGADTQYF. CDR3 DNA sequence: TGTGCCAGCAGCTTATCCCGAGCGGGAGCAGATACGCAGTATTTT.

The chain is built from TRBV15 and TRBJ1-3; D may be TRBD1 (6 bases). V was clipped by 5 bases and J by 7 bases, with 12 bases between them. CDR3 length: 13 residues. CDR1 and CDR2 (germline): LNHNV, YYDKDF (reference sequence). CDR3 DNA: TGTGCCACCAGCGCAGGGGATGGTAACACCATATATTTT. Translating gives CATSAGDGNTIYF.

The chain uses TRBV10-1 and TRBJ1-3, with a weak D call TRBD1 (6 bases). The CDR3 spans 14 residues. In germline, CDR1 is WNHNN, CDR2 SYGVQD (reference sequence). With 8 bases removed from V and 2 bases from J, the gap between germline ends came to 13 bases. CDR3 bases: TGCGCCAGCCGACCCGACAGGACTGGAAACACCATATATTTT. Its protein is CASRPDRTGNTIYF.

The V and J genes are TRBV9 and TRBJ1-6; maybe TRBD1 (6 bases). V lost 0 bases to trimming and J lost 9 bases, with 13 bases between them. Germline values: CDR1 SGDLS, CDR2 YYNGEE. The CDR3 sequence is 15 residues long. CDR3 DNA sequence: TGTGCCAGCAGCGTAGAACAGGGACGGGGTTCACCCCTCCACTTT. Translated: CASSVEQGRGSPLHF.

The genes are TRBV19 and TRBJ2-3, with 7 bases lining up with TRBD2. Germline loops: CDR1 LNHDA, CDR2 SQIVND (reference sequence). After removal of 5 bases from V and 4 bases from J, the junction contained 6 bases not matched to a gene. This CDR3 has 14 residues. The CDR3 bases are TGTGCCAGTAGTCTAACCACTAGCGCAGATACGCAGTATTTT. Translated: CASSLTTSADTQYF.

This chain links TRBV28 with TRBJ2-6, with a possible D match to TRBD1 (6 bases). CDR3 length equals 15 residues. The germline V gene has CDR1 MDHEN and CDR2 SYDVKM. Trimming left V 9 bases short and J 0 bases short, with 12 bases between. The CDR3 DNA reads TGTGCCAGTAAGGACAGCTCCTCTGGGGCCAACGTCCTGACTTTC. Translation gives CASKDSSSGANVLTF.

The V and J genes are TRBV7-9 and TRBJ1-1; TRBD1 matches 7 bases. The CDR3 spans 14 residues. From germline, CDR1 is SEHNR and CDR2 FQNEAQ (reference sequence). The trim removed 7 bases at V and 7 bases at J, leaving 12 bases unmatched. In DNA form, the CDR3 reads TGTGCCAGCACCGATACAGGGGTGTTCGTTGAAGCTTTCTTT. Its protein product is CASTDTGVFVEAFF. The whole variable domain, filled in from reference TRBV7-9 and TRBJ1-1, reads DTGVSQNPRHKITKRGQNVTFRCDPISEHNRLYWYRQTLGQGPEFLTYFQNEAQLEKSRLLSDRFSAERPKGSFSTLEIQRTEQGDSAMYLCASTDTGVFVEAFFGQGTRLTVV.

In this sample, this clone turned up once. The gene calls are TRBV14 and TRBJ2-1; possible D gene TRBD2, 6 bases. CDR3 length: 16 residues. Germline loops: CDR1 SGHDN, CDR2 FVKESK. V lost 0 bases and J 5 bases, leaving 14 bases between the germline ends. The CDR3 spells CASSQDTGRIHNEQFF. CDR3 nucleotide sequence: TGTGCCAGCAGCCAAGATACGGGGAGGATCCACAATGAGCAGTTCTTC.

The chain is built from TRBV12-3 or TRBV12-4 and TRBJ1-3, with 7 bases fitting TRBD1. V shed 5 bases and J 7 bases; nucleotides not matched to a gene: 2. This CDR3 contains 12 residues. The CDR3 sequence: CASSPDRNTIYF. The CDR3 DNA follows: TGTGCCAGCAGTCCGGACAGGAACACCATATATTTT.

The chain combines TRBV4-1 with TRBJ2-3, with TRBD2 matching over 8 bases. From germline, CDR1 is MGHRA and CDR2 YSYEKL. The CDR3 extends over 17 amino acids. Trimming took 4 bases from V and 2 from J; bases not matched to a gene: 11. This CDR3 reads CASSLAWVAGNTDTQYF. In nucleotides, the CDR3 is TGCGCCAGCAGCCTCGCGTGGGTAGCGGGAAACACAGATACGCAGTATTTT.

This CDR3 is CASIPGSVGYGNTIYF. The CDR3 nucleotides are TGTGCCAGCATTCCGGGGTCCGTTGGTTATGGAAACACCATATATTTT. The chain recombines TRBV28 with TRBJ1-3; D gene ambiguous. This CDR3 is 16 amino acids long. Germline CDR1 is MDHEN and CDR2 is SYDVKM. The ends were cut back, 7 bases at V and 3 bases at J, with 19 bases in the middle.